Included here is one T cell receptor (beta chain) sequence, with context. Despite likely unrecorded immune exposures, the donors were nominally healthy at the time of sampling. This sample is drawn from a study of cytomegalovirus exposure and HLA in healthy donors. The V gene's germline CDR1 is SGHTA and CDR2 FQGNSA. The CDR3 totals 14 residues. V lost 4 bases and J lost 9; bases outside the gene matches: 7. Use of 60 Vbeta and 13 Jbeta primers characterized the PCR. This table comes from immunoSEQ multiplex PCR, and its TCRdb copy is limited to in-frame clones, with some not included. The sample shows around 150,000 clones, approximately 70% of them seen only once.

The receptor was isolated from a man aged 40-50 years in good health and CMV-seropositive. The sample taken for sequencing was PBMCs. This sequence joins TRBV7-2 and TRBJ2-1; TRBD1 matches 9 bases. This CDR3 reads CASSYQQGAVEQFF. The CDR3 nucleotides are TGTGCCAGCAGCTACCAACAGGGGGCCGTTGAGCAGTTCTTC.